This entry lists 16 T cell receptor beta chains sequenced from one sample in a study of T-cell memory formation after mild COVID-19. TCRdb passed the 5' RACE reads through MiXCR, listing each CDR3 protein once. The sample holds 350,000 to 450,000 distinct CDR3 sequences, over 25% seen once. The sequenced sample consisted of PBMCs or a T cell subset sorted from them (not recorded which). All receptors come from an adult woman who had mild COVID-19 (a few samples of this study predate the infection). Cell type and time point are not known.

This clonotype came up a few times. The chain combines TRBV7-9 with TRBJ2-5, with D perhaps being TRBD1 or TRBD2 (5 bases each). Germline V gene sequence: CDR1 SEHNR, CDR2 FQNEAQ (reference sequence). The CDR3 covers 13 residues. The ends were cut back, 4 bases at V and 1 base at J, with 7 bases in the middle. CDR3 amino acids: CASSWGSQETQYF. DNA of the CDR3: TGTGCCAGCAGCTGGGGGAGCCAAGAGACCCAGTACTTC.

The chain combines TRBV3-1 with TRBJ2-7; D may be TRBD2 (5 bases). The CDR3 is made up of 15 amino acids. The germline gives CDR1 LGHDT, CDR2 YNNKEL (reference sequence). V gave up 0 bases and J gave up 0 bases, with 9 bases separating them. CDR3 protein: CASSQEPAGSYEQYF. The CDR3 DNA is TGTGCCAGCAGCCAAGAACCGGCGGGCTCCTACGAGCAGTACTTC.

The CDR3 region has the DNA TGTGCCAGCAGCCCTTCCGCAGGGTGGAGTGGGGCCAACGTCCTGACTTTC. Amino acids: CASSPSAGWSGANVLTF. This chain joins TRBV27 and TRBJ2-6, with a tentative D call TRBD1 (5 bases). This CDR3 contains 17 residues. Trimming shortened V by 6 bases and J by 3 bases, and 18 bases separated the two germline ends. CDR1 and CDR2 (germline): MNHEY, SMNVEV (reference sequence).

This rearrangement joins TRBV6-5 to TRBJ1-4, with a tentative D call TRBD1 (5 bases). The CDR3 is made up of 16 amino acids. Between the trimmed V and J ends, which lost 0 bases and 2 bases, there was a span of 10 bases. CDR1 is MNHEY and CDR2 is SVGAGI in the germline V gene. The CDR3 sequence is CASSYSRGTTNEKLFF. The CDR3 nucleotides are TGTGCCAGCAGTTACTCGAGAGGGACGACTAATGAAAAACTGTTTTTT.

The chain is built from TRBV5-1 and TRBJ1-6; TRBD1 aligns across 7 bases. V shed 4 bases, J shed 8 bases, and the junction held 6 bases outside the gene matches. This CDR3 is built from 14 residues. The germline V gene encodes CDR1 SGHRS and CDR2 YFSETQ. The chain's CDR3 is CASSRTGVDSPLHF. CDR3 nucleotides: TGCGCCAGCAGCCGAACAGGGGTAGATTCACCCCTCCACTTT. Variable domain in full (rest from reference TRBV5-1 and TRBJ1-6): KAGVTQTPRYLIKTRGQQVTLSCSPISGHRSVSWYQQTPGQGLQFLFEYFSETQRNKGNFPGRFSGRQFSNSRSEMNVSTLELGDSALYLCASSRTGVDSPLHFGNGTRLTVT.

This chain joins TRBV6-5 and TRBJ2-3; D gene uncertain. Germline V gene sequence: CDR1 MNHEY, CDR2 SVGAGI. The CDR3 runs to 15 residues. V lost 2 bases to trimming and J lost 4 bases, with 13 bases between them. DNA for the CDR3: TGTGCCAGCAGTTACATCAGCGATGGGCCAGATACGCAGTATTTT. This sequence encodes CASSYISDGPDTQYF.

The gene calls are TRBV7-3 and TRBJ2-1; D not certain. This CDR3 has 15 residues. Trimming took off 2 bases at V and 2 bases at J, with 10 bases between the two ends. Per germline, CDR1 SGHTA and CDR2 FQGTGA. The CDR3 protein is CASSLSKGPYNEQFF. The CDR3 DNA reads TGTGCCAGCAGCTTATCAAAGGGCCCCTACAATGAGCAGTTCTTC. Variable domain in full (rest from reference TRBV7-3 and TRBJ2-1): GAGVSQTPSNKVTEKGKYVELRCDPISGHTALYWYRQSLGQGPEFLIYFQGTGAADDSGLPNDRFFAVRPEGSVSTLKIQRTERGDSAVYLCASSLSKGPYNEQFFGPGTRLTVL.

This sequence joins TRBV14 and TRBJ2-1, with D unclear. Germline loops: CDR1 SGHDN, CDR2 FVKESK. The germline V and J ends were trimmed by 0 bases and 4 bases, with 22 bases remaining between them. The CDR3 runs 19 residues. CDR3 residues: CASSQDRFTRPRSYNEQFF. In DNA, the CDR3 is TGTGCCAGCAGCCAAGATCGGTTTACGCGACCCCGTTCTTACAATGAGCAGTTCTTC.

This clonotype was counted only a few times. CDR3 nucleotide sequence: TGTGCCAGCAGTCCCTCCAGCGGGGGAGGAGAGACCCAGTACTTC. Residues: CASSPSSGGGETQYF. The chain employs TRBV12-3 or TRBV12-4 and TRBJ2-5; TRBD2 aligns across 8 bases. J was trimmed by 4 bases and V by 5 bases; bases with no gene match: 9. The CDR3 consists of 15 residues.

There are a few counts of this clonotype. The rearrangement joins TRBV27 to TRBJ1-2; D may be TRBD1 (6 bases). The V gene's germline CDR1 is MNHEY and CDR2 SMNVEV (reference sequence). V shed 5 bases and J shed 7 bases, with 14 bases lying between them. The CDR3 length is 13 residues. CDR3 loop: CASSMGGQAGYTF. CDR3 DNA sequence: TGTGCCAGCAGTATGGGGGGGCAGGCTGGCTACACCTTC.

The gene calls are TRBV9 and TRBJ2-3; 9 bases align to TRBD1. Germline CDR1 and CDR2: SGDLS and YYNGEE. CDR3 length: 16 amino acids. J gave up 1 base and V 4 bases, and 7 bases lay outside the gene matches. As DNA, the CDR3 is TGTGCCAGCAGCCCCGCCGGGGACAGGGGCACAGATACGCAGTATTTT. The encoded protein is CASSPAGDRGTDTQYF.

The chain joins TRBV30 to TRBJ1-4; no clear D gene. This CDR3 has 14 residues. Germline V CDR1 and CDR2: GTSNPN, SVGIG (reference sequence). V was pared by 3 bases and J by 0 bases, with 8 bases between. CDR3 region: CAWRRTSTNEKLFF. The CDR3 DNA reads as TGTGCCTGGAGGCGGACCTCAACTAATGAAAAACTGTTTTTT.

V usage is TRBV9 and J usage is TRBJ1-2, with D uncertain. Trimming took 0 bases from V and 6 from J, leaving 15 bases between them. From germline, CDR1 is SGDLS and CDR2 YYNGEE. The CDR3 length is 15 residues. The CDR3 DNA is TGTGCCAGCAGCGTAGGGAATCTACGGGAAGATGGCTACACCTTC. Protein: CASSVGNLREDGYTF.

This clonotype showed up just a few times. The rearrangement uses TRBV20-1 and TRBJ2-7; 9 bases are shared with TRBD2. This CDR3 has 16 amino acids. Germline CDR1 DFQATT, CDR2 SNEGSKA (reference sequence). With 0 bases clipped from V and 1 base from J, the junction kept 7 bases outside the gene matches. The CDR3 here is CSARDLRTSVSYEQYF. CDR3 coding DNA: TGCAGTGCTAGAGATCTTCGGACTAGCGTGTCCTACGAGCAGTACTTC.

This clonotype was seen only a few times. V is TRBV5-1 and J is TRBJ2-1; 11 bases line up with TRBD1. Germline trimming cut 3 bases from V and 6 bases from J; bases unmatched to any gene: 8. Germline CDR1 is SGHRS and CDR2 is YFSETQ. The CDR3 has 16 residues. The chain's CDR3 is CASSSAGTGGLNEQFF. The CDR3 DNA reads TGCGCCAGCAGCTCCGCCGGGACAGGGGGTCTCAATGAGCAGTTCTTC.

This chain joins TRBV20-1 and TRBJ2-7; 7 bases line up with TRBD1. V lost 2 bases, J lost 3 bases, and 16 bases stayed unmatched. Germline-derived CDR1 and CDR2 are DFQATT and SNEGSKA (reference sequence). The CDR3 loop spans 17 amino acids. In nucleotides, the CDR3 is TGCAGTGCTAGATACCGAGGGGTGACAGGGCTTAGCTACGAGCAGTACTTC. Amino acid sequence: CSARYRGVTGLSYEQYF.